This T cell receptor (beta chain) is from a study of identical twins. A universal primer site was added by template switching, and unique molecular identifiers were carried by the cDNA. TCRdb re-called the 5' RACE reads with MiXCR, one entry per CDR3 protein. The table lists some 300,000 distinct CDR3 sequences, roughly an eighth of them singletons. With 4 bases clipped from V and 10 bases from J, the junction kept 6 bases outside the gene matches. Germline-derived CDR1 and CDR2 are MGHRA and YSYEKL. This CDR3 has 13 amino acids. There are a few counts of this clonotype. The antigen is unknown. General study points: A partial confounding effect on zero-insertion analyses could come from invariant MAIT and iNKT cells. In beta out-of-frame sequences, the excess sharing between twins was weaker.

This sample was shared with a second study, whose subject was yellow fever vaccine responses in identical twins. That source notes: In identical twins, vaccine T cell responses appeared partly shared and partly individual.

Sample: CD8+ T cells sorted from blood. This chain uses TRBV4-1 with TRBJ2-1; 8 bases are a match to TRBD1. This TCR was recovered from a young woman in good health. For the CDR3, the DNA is TGCGCCAGCAGCCGAGGATGGGACAGGGAGCAGTTCTTC. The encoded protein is CASSRGWDREQFF.